These 5 T cell receptor beta chains share one sample of origin, sequenced in a study of T cells expressing NK-cell markers. After re-calling the 5' RACE reads, TCRdb lists one entry per CDR3 protein, DNA absent. This sample contains 400,000 or so distinct CDR3 sequences. What was sequenced was blood T cells: a sorted CD56 or NKG2C T cell subset, CD4+ or CD8+ T cells, or bulk PBMC T cells (not recorded which). The source is a woman between 50 and 59 years old in good health.

The chain employs TRBV5-4 and TRBJ2-7; the TRBD1 assignment by TCRdb is unverifiable without DNA. CDR3 length equals 15 residues. Per germline, CDR1 SGHNT and CDR2 YYREEE (reference sequence). This CDR3 is CASSLYRGTSYEQYF.

This chain links TRBV7-9 with TRBJ2-2. The CDR3 runs to 16 residues. Germline V lookup: CDR1 SEHNR, CDR2 FQNEAQ (reference sequence). The CDR3: CASSPTSSISSGELFF.

CDR3 residues: CSARVASGGSQFF. The J gene is TRBJ2-1, the V gene TRBV20-1; without DNA, the TCRdb call of TRBD2 cannot be checked. CDR3 length equals 13 residues. Germline values: CDR1 DFQATT, CDR2 SNEGSKA (reference sequence).

The chain is built from TRBV6-6 and TRBJ2-3; there is no DNA to check the TCRdb D call of TRBD2. The CDR3 contains 15 residues. Germline CDR1 MNHNY, CDR2 SVGAGI (reference sequence). CDR3 sequence reads: CASRATGLRTDTQYF.

This chain links TRBV20-1 with TRBJ2-2. CDR1 is DFQATT and CDR2 is SNEGSKA in the germline V gene (reference sequence). The CDR3 has 11 residues. CDR3 loop: CSASTTGELFF.